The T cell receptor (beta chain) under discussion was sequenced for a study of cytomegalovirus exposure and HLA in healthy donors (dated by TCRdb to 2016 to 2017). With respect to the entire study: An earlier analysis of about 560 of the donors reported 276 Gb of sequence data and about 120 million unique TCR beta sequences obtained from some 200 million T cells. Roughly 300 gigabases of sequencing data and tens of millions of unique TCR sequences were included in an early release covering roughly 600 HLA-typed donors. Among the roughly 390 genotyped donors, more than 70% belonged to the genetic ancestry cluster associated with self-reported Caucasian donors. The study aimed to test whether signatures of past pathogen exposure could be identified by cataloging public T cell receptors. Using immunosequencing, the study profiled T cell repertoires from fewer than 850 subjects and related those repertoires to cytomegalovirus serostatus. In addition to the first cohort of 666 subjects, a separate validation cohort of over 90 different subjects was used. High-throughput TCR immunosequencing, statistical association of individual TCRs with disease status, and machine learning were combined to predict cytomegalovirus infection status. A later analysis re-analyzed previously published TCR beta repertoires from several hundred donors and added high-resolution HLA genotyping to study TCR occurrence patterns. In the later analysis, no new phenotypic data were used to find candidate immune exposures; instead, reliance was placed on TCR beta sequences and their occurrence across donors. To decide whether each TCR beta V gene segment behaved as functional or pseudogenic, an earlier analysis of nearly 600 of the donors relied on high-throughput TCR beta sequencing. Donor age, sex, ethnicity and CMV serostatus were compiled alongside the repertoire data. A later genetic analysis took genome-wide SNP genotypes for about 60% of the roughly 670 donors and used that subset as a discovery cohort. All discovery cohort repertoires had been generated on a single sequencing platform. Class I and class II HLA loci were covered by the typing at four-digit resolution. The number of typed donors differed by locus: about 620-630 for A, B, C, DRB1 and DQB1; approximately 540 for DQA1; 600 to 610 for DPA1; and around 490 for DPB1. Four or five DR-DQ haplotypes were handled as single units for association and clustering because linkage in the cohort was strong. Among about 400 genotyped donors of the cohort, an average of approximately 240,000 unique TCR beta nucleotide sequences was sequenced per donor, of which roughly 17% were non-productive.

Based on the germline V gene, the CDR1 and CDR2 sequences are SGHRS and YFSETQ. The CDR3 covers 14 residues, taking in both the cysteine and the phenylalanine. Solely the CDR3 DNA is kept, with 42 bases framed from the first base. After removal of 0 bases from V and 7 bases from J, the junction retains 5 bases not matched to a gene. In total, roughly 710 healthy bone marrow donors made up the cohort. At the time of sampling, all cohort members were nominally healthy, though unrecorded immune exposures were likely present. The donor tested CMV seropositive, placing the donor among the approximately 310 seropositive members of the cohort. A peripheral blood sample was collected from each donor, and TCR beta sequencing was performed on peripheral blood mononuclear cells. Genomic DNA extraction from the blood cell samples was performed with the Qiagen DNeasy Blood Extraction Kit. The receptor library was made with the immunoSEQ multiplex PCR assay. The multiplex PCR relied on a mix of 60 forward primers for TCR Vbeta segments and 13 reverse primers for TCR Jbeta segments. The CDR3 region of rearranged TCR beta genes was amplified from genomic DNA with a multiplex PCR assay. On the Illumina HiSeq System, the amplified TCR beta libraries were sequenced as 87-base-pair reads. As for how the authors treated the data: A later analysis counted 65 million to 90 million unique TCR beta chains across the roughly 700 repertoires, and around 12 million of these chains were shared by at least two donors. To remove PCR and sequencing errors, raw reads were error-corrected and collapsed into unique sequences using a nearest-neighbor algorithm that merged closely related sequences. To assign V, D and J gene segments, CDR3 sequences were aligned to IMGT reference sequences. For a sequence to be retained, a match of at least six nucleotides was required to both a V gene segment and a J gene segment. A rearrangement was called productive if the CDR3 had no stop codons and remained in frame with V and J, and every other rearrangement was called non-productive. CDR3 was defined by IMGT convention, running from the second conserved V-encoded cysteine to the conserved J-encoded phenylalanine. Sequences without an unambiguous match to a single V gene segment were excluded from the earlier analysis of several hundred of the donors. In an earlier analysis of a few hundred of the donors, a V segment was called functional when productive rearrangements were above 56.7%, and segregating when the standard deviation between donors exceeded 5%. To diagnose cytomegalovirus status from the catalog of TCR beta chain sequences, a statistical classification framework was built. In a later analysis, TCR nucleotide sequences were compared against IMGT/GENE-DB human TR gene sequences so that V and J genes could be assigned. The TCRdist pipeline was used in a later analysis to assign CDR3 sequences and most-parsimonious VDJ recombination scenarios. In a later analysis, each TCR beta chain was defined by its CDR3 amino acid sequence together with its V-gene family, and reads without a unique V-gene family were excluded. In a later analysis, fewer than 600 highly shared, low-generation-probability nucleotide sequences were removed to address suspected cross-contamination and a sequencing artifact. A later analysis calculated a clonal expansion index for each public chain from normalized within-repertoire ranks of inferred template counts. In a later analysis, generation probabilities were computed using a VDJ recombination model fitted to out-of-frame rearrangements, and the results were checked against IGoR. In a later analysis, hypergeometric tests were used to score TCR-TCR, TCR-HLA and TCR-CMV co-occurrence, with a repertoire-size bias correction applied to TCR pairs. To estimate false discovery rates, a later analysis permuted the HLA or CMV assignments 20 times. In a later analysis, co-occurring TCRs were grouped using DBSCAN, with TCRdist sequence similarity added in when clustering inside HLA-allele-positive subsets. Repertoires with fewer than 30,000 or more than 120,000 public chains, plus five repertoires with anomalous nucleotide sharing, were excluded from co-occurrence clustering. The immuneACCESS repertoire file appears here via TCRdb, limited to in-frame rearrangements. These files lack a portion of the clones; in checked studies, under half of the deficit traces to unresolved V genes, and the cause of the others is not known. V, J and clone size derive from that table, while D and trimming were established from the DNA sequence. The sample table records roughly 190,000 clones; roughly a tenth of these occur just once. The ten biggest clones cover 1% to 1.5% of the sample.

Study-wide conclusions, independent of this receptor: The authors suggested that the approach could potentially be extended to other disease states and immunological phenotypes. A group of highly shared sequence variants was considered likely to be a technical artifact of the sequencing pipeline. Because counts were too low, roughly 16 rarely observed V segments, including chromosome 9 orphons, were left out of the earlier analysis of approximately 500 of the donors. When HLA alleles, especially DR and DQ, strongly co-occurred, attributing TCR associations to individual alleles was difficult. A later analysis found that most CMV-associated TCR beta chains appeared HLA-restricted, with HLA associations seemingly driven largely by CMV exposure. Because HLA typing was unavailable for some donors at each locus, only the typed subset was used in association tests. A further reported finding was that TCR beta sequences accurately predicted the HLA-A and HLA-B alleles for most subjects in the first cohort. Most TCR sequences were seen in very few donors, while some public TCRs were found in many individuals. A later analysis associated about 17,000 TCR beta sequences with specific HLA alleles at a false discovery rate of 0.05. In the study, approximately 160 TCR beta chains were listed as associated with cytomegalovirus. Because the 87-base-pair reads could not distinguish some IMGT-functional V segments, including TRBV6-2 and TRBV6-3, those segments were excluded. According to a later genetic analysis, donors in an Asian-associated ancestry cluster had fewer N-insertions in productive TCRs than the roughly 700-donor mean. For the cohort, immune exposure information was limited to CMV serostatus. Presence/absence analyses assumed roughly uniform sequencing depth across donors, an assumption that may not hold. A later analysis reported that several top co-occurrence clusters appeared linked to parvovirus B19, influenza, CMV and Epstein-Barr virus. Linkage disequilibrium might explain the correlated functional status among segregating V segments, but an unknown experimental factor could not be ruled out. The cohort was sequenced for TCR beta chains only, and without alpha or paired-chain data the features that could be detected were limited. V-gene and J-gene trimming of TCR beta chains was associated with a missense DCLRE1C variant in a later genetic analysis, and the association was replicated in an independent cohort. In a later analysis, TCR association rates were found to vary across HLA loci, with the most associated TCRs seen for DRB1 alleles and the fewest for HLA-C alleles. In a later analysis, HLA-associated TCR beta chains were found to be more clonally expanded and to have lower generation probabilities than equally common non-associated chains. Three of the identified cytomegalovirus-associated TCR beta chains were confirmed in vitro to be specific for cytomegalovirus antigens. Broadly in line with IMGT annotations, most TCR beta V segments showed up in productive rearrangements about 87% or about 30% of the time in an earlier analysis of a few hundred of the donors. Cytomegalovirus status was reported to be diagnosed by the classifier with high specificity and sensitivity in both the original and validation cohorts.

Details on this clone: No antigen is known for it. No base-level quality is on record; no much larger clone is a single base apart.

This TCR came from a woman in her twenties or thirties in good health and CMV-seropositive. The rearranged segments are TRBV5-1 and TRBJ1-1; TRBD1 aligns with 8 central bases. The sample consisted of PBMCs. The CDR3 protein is CASSLGQGADEAFF. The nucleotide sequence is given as TGCGCCAGCAGCTTGGGTCAGGGGGCTGATGAAGCTTTCTTT.